The 11 T cell receptor beta chains given below trace back to one sample, sequenced in a study of blood T cells in healthy people across ages. A J-beta primer mix and a sample-barcoded 5' primer were used in a second PCR of about 7 to 12 cycles. One entry per CDR3 protein, called by TCRdb with MiXCR from the 5' RACE reads. The sample has 1.5 million to 2 million distinct CDR3 sequences, about two fifths seen once. Sequences were obtained from blood. The source is a human donor in good health.

This clonotype appeared a single time. The chain is built from TRBV10-3 and TRBJ2-3, with D hard to call. Looked up from germline, CDR1 is ENHRY and CDR2 is SYGVKD. This CDR3 comprises 11 residues. The V end lost 2 bases, the J end lost 5 bases, and 2 bases lay between the germline ends. The CDR3 is CAISEVDTQYF. As DNA, the CDR3 is TGTGCCATCAGTGAGGTAGATACGCAGTATTTT.

This clonotype was counted at least ten times. DNA for the CDR3: TGTGCCAGCAGCTTAACGGGGGTCTCCTACGAGCAGTACTTC. Residues: CASSLTGVSYEQYF. V is TRBV7-2 and J is TRBJ2-7; tentatively, D is TRBD2 (6 bases). Trimming stripped 2 bases from V and 0 bases from J, with 8 bases between. CDR3 length equals 14 residues. From germline, CDR1 is SGHTA and CDR2 FQGNSA.

Regarding this clonotype: The junction departs from germline at one end; a sequencing error may be responsible. The chain uses TRBV4-2 and TRBJ2-7; 12 bases line up with TRBD2. CDR3 length equals 17 residues. Germline CDR1 and CDR2: LGHNA and YNFKEQ. As DNA, the CDR3 is TGTGCCAGCAGCCAAGGACTAGCGGGAGAGAGCTCCCACGAGCAGTACTTC. It specifies CASSQGLAGESSHEQYF.

This clonotype came up a few times. The rearrangement uses TRBV15 and TRBJ1-4; TRBD1 is a possible D gene (5 bases). The CDR3 length is 13 residues. The V and J ends lost 4 bases and 7 bases respectively, with 10 bases between them. Looked up from germline, CDR1 is LNHNV and CDR2 is YYDKDF (reference sequence). CDR3: CATSTRRGEKLFF. CDR3 nucleotide sequence: TGTGCCACCAGCACCCGGAGGGGTGAAAAACTGTTTTTT. Using reference TRBV15 and TRBJ1-4 for the parts outside the CDR3, the full variable domain is DAMVIQNPRYQVTQFGKPVTLSCSQTLNHNVMYWYQQKSSQAPKLLFHYYDKDFNNEADTPDNFQSRRPNTSFCFLDIRSPGLGDTAMYLCATSTRRGEKLFFGSGTQLSVL.

To note about this clonotype: A read error may account for a junction end that differs from germline. The V gene is TRBV27, the J gene TRBJ1-2; D is possibly TRBD1 (6 bases). The germline gives CDR1 MNHEY, CDR2 SMNVEV (reference sequence). The CDR3 contains 17 residues. The CDR3 bases are TGTGCCAGCAGCCTGCGGGTGCCAAGGGGGGTGGACTATGACTACACCTTC. Its protein product is CASSLRVPRGVDYDYTF.

The rearrangement joins TRBV4-1 to TRBJ2-6; possibly TRBD2 for D (5 bases). V was shortened by 1 base and J by 8 bases, with 6 bases between the two germline ends. This CDR3 spans 13 amino acids. Germline V gene lookup returns CDR1 MGHRA and CDR2 YSYEKL. CDR3 sequence: CASSQAGTNVLTF. The DNA for the CDR3 is TGCGCCAGCAGCCAAGCGGGGACCAACGTCCTGACTTTC.

The V and J genes are TRBV29-1 and TRBJ2-2; no definite D call. Trimming pared 7 bases from V and 4 bases from J, leaving 19 bases between. Germline V CDR1 and CDR2: SQVTM, ANQGSEA. The CDR3 loop spans 15 amino acids. CDR3: CSAGRLGSSTGELFF. In nucleotides, the CDR3 is TGCAGCGCTGGCCGATTAGGGTCTTCCACCGGGGAGCTGTTTTTT.

V gene TRBV2 combines with J gene TRBJ1-2; D ambiguous. The V gene's germline CDR1 is SNHLY and CDR2 FYNNEI. The CDR3 contains 14 residues. The V end lost 3 bases, the J end lost 6 bases, and 14 bases lay between the germline ends. This chain's CDR3 is CASSERDGSNGYTF. The CDR3 DNA reads TGTGCCAGCAGTGAGCGGGATGGATCTAATGGCTACACCTTC.

Here the CDR3 reads CATGTSRETQYF. The DNA for the CDR3 is TGTGCCACGGGGACTAGCAGGGAGACCCAGTACTTC. The gene calls are TRBV7-2 and TRBJ2-5, with TRBD2 matching 9 bases. In germline, CDR1 is SGHTA, CDR2 FQGNSA. The CDR3 is 12 amino acids. V lost 10 bases and J lost 5; bases outside the gene matches: 5.

This clonotype was seen only a few times. The chain is built from TRBV5-6 and TRBJ2-7; weak D call: TRBD1 (5 bases). Germline V gives CDR1 SGHDT, CDR2 YYEEEE. Trimming stripped 0 bases from V and 2 bases from J, with 15 bases between. This CDR3 is built from 16 residues. CDR3 coding DNA: TGTGCCAGCAGCTTGGTGGGCAGGGTAAGGACCTACGAGCAGTACTTC. Its protein is CASSLVGRVRTYEQYF.

This chain joins TRBV7-2 and TRBJ2-5; maybe TRBD1 (5 bases). The CDR3 has 17 amino acids. Deletions cut 4 bases from V and 1 base from J, with 19 bases between. Germline CDR1 is SGHTA and CDR2 is FQGNSA. CDR3 DNA: TGTGCCAGCAGCTACTTAATAGCCACAGGCGTCCAAGAGACCCAGTACTTC. It encodes CASSYLIATGVQETQYF. Together with reference TRBV7-2 and TRBJ2-5, the CDR3 gives the full variable domain: GAGVSQSPSNKVTEKGKDVELRCDPISGHTALYWYRQSLGQGLEFLIYFQGNSAPDKSGLPSDRFSAERTGGSVSTLTIQRTQQEDSAVYLCASSYLIATGVQETQYFGPGTRLLVL.